The rows below give T cell receptor beta chains drawn from one sample of a study of cytomegalovirus exposure and HLA in healthy donors. Only in-frame clones appear in the TCRdb table, and some are missing; sequencing was by immunoSEQ multiplex PCR. The sample has 110,000 to 150,000 clones; just over 70% are singletons. Sequencing input: PBMCs. The origin of the receptors is a woman aged 25 to 45 in good health and CMV-seronegative. Both conserved end residues are part of each CDR3. The D gene is left open where the match is weak. For some rows the clone size is stated as once, few or many, or as a class when expanded; others skip it.

j_gene: TRBJ2-3
d_gene: .
abundance: few
v_gene: TRBV9
CDR3nt: TGTGCCAGCAGCAGTGGCGGAGGTACAGATACGCAGTATTTT
CDR3aa: CASSSGGGTDTQYF

j_gene: TRBJ2-7
d_gene: TRBD1
abundance: .
v_gene: TRBV18
CDR3nt: TGTGCCAGCTCATCGGGACAGGGGGGCGAGCAGTACTTC
CDR3aa: CASSSGQGGEQYF

j_gene: TRBJ2-2
d_gene: TRBD1
abundance: .
v_gene: TRBV7-9
CDR3nt: TGTGCCAGCAGCCGTCCCGGGACAGGGGGAGCCGGGGAGCTGTTTTTT
CDR3aa: CASSRPGTGGAGELFF

j_gene: TRBJ2-2
d_gene: .
abundance: few
v_gene: TRBV6-6
CDR3nt: TGTGCCAGCAGTCTCTTATACACCGGGGAGCTGTTTTTT
CDR3aa: CASSLLYTGELFF

j_gene: TRBJ2-7
d_gene: TRBD2
abundance: .
v_gene: TRBV6-5
CDR3nt: TGTGCCAGCAGCGAGACTCTAGCGGGAGTCGACGAGCAGTACTTC
CDR3aa: CASSETLAGVDEQYF

j_gene: TRBJ1-2
d_gene: TRBD1
abundance: few
v_gene: TRBV5-6
CDR3nt: TGTGCCAGCAGCTCCGGGGGGACAGGAGCTAACTATGGCTACACCTTC
CDR3aa: CASSSGGTGANYGYTF

j_gene: TRBJ1-2
d_gene: .
abundance: .
v_gene: TRBV5-6
CDR3nt: TGTGCCAGCAGCTCCAGGGGAAATGGCTACACCTTC
CDR3aa: CASSSRGNGYTF

j_gene: TRBJ2-7
d_gene: .
abundance: few
v_gene: TRBV7-8
CDR3nt: TGTGCCAGCAGCCCCAGACCGACAGGTAGCTACGAGCAGTACTTC
CDR3aa: CASSPRPTGSYEQYF

j_gene: TRBJ2-1
d_gene: TRBD2
abundance: few
v_gene: TRBV2
CDR3nt: TGTGCCAGCAGGGAGGTGGGGCGGGGGGGCGAGGAGCAGTTCTTC
CDR3aa: CASREVGRGGEEQFF

j_gene: TRBJ1-4
d_gene: .
abundance: few
v_gene: TRBV9
CDR3nt: TGTGCCAGCAGCGGGGGGGATTCAAATGAAAAACTGTTTTTT
CDR3aa: CASSGGDSNEKLFF

j_gene: TRBJ1-5
d_gene: .
abundance: few
v_gene: TRBV2
CDR3nt: TGTGCCAGCAGTGGACGGGGCAATCAGCCCCAGCATTTT
CDR3aa: CASSGRGNQPQHF

j_gene: TRBJ2-7
d_gene: .
abundance: .
v_gene: TRBV28
CDR3nt: TGTGCCAGCGGCCCTTCCTACGAGCAGTACTTC
CDR3aa: CASGPSYEQYF

j_gene: TRBJ2-7
d_gene: TRBD1
abundance: .
v_gene: TRBV11-2
CDR3nt: TGTGCCAGCAGCAAGAGTATAACAGGGGGCGCAGGCTACGAGCAGTACTTC
CDR3aa: CASSKSITGGAGYEQYF

j_gene: TRBJ2-3
d_gene: .
abundance: .
v_gene: TRBV2
CDR3nt: TGTGCCAGCACGGGGAGCGGAAATACGCAGTATTTT
CDR3aa: CASTGSGNTQYF

j_gene: TRBJ2-7
d_gene: TRBD1
abundance: once
v_gene: TRBV5-1
CDR3nt: TGCGCCAGCAGCTACGGGACAGCGAGCTACGAGCAGTACTTC
CDR3aa: CASSYGTASYEQYF

j_gene: TRBJ2-7
d_gene: .
abundance: .
v_gene: TRBV7-9
CDR3nt: TGTGCCAGCAGCCCCGTTGAGGGCGAGCAGTACTTC
CDR3aa: CASSPVEGEQYF

j_gene: TRBJ2-6
d_gene: .
abundance: .
v_gene: TRBV28
CDR3nt: TGTGCCAGCAGTTCACAGGGCTTCACCCACTCTGGGGCCAACGTCCTGACTTTC
CDR3aa: CASSSQGFTHSGANVLTF

j_gene: TRBJ2-3
d_gene: TRBD1
abundance: few
v_gene: TRBV5-6
CDR3nt: TGTGCCAGCAGCTTGTACAGGGGGGCGCGCACAGATACGCAGTATTTT
CDR3aa: CASSLYRGARTDTQYF

j_gene: TRBJ1-2
d_gene: .
abundance: .
v_gene: TRBV10-3
CDR3nt: TGTGCCATCAAGCCGCGGGCGGGGTCGGATGGCTACACCTTC
CDR3aa: CAIKPRAGSDGYTF

j_gene: TRBJ1-3
d_gene: .
abundance: .
v_gene: TRBV7-9
CDR3nt: TGTGCCAGCAGCGAGGAGGGCTCTGGAAACACCATATATTTT
CDR3aa: CASSEEGSGNTIYF

j_gene: TRBJ2-1
d_gene: TRBD1
abundance: .
v_gene: TRBV2
CDR3nt: TGTGCCAGCAGTACCCGGGACAGGGGCTACAATGAGCAGTTCTTC
CDR3aa: CASSTRDRGYNEQFF

j_gene: TRBJ2-1
d_gene: TRBD2
abundance: .
v_gene: TRBV5-1
CDR3nt: TGCGCCAGCAGCTCCGATGGTAGCGGGAGGGAGCAGTTCTTC
CDR3aa: CASSSDGSGREQFF

j_gene: TRBJ1-6
d_gene: TRBD1
abundance: .
v_gene: TRBV9
CDR3nt: TGTGCCAGCAGCGTAGCGGGACAGAGCTCCTATAATTCACCCCTCCACTTT
CDR3aa: CASSVAGQSSYNSPLHF

j_gene: TRBJ1-6
d_gene: .
abundance: once
v_gene: TRBV2
CDR3nt: TGTGCCAGCAGTGCCGGGTTTCTTTCACCCCTCCACTTT
CDR3aa: CASSAGFLSPLHF

j_gene: TRBJ1-5
d_gene: .
abundance: .
v_gene: TRBV2
CDR3nt: TGTGCCAGCAGTTCCACTGCCAACCCCAATCAGCCCCAGCATTTT
CDR3aa: CASSSTANPNQPQHF

j_gene: TRBJ1-1
d_gene: TRBD1
abundance: once
v_gene: TRBV2
CDR3nt: TGTGCCAGCAAACAAGGGACAGTGAACACTGAAGCTTTCTTT
CDR3aa: CASKQGTVNTEAFF

j_gene: TRBJ1-5
d_gene: .
abundance: .
v_gene: TRBV7-2
CDR3nt: TGTGCCAGCAGCCAAACAGTCTTACAGCCCCAGCATTTT
CDR3aa: CASSQTVLQPQHF